Shown below are 6 T cell receptor beta chains from a single sample sequenced in a study of cytomegalovirus exposure and HLA in healthy donors (dated by TCRdb to 2016 to 2017). Library preparation used the immunoSEQ multiplex PCR assay. For the multiplex PCR, a mixture combining 60 forward primers for TCR Vbeta segments and 13 reverse primers for TCR Jbeta segments was used. TCRdb provides this immuneACCESS table in a form limited to in-frame rearrangements. Some clones are lacking; in checked studies, under half of them reflect an unresolved V gene, and why the rest are absent is not known. The sample table lists roughly 150,000 clones, roughly 76% of them with a count of one. The ten most abundant clones make up 2% to 2.5% of the sample. The source material was PBMCs. The receptors derive from a male donor in good health and CMV-seronegative.

This clone was seen a handful of times. The chain has TRBV18 and TRBJ2-5, with D possibly being TRBD2 (5 bases). Germline assignment: CDR1 KGHSH and CDR2 LQKENI. The CDR3 sequence is 17 residues long. V was pared by 2 bases and J by 0 bases, with 16 bases between. As DNA, the CDR3 is TGTGCCAGCTCACCAGTAACCGGACTCCTGTACCAAGAGACCCAGTACTTC. It codes for CASSPVTGLLYQETQYF.

The rearrangement uses TRBV2 and TRBJ1-5; D possibly corresponds to TRBD1 (5 bases). V lost 5 bases and J 5 bases, leaving 10 bases between the germline ends. Germline CDR1 SNHLY, CDR2 FYNNEI. This CDR3 has 13 residues. This CDR3 is CASSSEQDQPQHF. DNA of the CDR3: TGTGCCAGCAGTTCCGAACAGGATCAGCCCCAGCATTTT.

The chain links TRBV19 to TRBJ2-5; tentative D call: TRBD1 (7 bases). Germline values: CDR1 LNHDA, CDR2 SQIVND (reference sequence). CDR3 size: 13 residues. The V and J ends lost 10 bases and 7 bases respectively, with 19 bases between them. The DNA for the CDR3 is TGTGCCACCGCGGGACAGCTCCGCGGGACCCAGTACTTC. Its translation is CATAGQLRGTQYF.

This clone was detected only once. A read error may account for a junction end that differs from germline. The V call is TRBV6-1, the J call TRBJ1-4; 7 bases agree with TRBD1. Germline assignment: CDR1 MNHNS and CDR2 SASEGT. This CDR3 has 13 amino acids. CDR3 loop: CASSESEQGSNLF. CDR3 sequence (DNA): TGTGCCAGCAGTGAGTCCGAACAGGGGTCAAACCTTTTT.

The chain is built from TRBV2 and TRBJ1-5, with D possibly TRBD1 on 5 matching bases. There are 12 residues in the CDR3. Germline-derived CDR1 and CDR2 are SNHLY and FYNNEI. Trimming took off 6 bases at V and 9 bases at J, with 12 bases between the two ends. CDR3 amino acids: CASSGGGLPQHF. The DNA for the CDR3 is TGTGCCAGCAGCGGGGGAGGTCTGCCCCAGCATTTT.

The chain is built from TRBV6-1 and TRBJ2-1; D is possibly TRBD2 (7 bases). CDR3 length equals 13 residues. In germline, CDR1 is MNHNS, CDR2 SASEGT. Trimming shortened V by 10 bases and J by 7 bases, and 17 bases separated the two germline ends. CDR3 bases: TGTGCCACCCAGGGGAGGGGTCTTAATGAGCAGTTCTTC. Translation gives CATQGRGLNEQFF.